Each of the 8 T cell receptor beta chains below was sequenced from the same sample in a study of cytomegalovirus exposure and HLA in healthy donors. The PCR employed 60 Vbeta primers together with 13 Jbeta primers. Libraries were prepared by immunoSEQ multiplex PCR; TCRdb keeps only in-frame clonotypes and omits some of them. This sample has tens of thousands of clones, with roughly 70% found just once. Sequencing input: PBMCs. The receptors stem from a man aged 45-65 years in good health and CMV-seropositive.

The rearrangement uses TRBV5-1 and TRBJ2-3, with 13 nucleotides matching TRBD2. Germline CDR1 SGHRS, CDR2 YFSETQ. The CDR3 has 19 amino acids. V was pared by 4 bases and J by 2 bases, with 13 bases of the junction left unmatched. The CDR3: CASSGNGLAGASHTDTQYF. The CDR3 region has the DNA TGCGCCAGCAGCGGAAACGGACTAGCGGGGGCCTCACACACAGATACGCAGTATTTT.

This chain links TRBV5-1 with TRBJ2-7, with 10 bases identical to TRBD2. Germline assignment: CDR1 SGHRS and CDR2 YFSETQ. CDR3 size: 13 residues. V was pared by 5 bases and J by 6 bases, with 5 bases of the junction left unmatched. The CDR3 DNA is TGCGCCAGCAGTTCGACTAGCGGGTCCGAGCAGTACTTC. The encoded protein is CASSSTSGSEQYF.

The table lists this clone with a few counts. The CDR3: CASSLRLNNEQFF. The CDR3 DNA reads TGTGCCAGCAGCCTCAGGTTAAACAATGAGCAGTTCTTC. The V and J genes are TRBV11-1 and TRBJ2-1; D call uncertain. CDR1 and CDR2 from the germline V gene are SGHAT and FQDESV (reference sequence). This CDR3 spans 13 amino acids. The ends were cut back, 5 bases at V and 5 bases at J, with 10 bases in the middle.

This clone was observed a single time. This chain connects TRBV7-9 to TRBJ1-2; 7 bases fit TRBD1. Germline V gene data show CDR1 as SEHNR and CDR2 as FQNEAQ (reference sequence). V shed 1 base, J shed 8 bases, and the junction held 10 bases outside the gene matches. CDR3 length equals 15 residues. The CDR3 spells CASSLETGSLGGYTF. CDR3 DNA sequence: TGTGCCAGCAGCTTAGAGACAGGGTCCCTAGGCGGCTACACCTTC.

This sequence joins TRBV19 and TRBJ1-1, with 9 bases matching TRBD1. The CDR3 has 14 amino acids. The germline gives CDR1 LNHDA, CDR2 SQIVND (reference sequence). The V gene end was trimmed by 9 bases and the J gene end by 5 bases; junction bases not matched to a gene: 10. The CDR3 sequence: CASRADRGKTEAFF. The CDR3 DNA reads TGTGCCAGCAGGGCGGACAGGGGAAAAACTGAAGCTTTCTTT.

This chain joins TRBV7-2 and TRBJ2-5; TRBD2 matches at 7 bases. In germline, CDR1 is SGHTA, CDR2 FQGNSA. This CDR3 has 14 amino acids. V gave up 6 bases and J gave up 5 bases; unmatched junction bases: 9. The CDR3, as DNA: TGTGCCAGCAGTCCCCTGGGGAGGGAGGAGACCCAGTACTTC. Translated, it gives CASSPLGREETQYF. Combining the CDR3 with reference TRBV7-2 and TRBJ2-5 gives the whole variable domain GAGVSQSPSNKVTEKGKDVELRCDPISGHTALYWYRQSLGQGLEFLIYFQGNSAPDKSGLPSDRFSAERTGGSVSTLTIQRTQQEDSAVYLCASSPLGREETQYFGPGTRLLVL.

This clone came up a few times. The chain links TRBV9 to TRBJ2-1, with 9 bases that match TRBD2. V shed 2 bases, J shed 7 bases, and the junction held 7 bases outside the gene matches. Germline-derived CDR1 and CDR2 are SGDLS and YYNGEE. The CDR3 loop spans 15 amino acids. CDR3 sequence (DNA): TGTGCCAGCAGCGTGACTAGCGGCTTAGGGAATGAGCAGTTCTTC. It specifies CASSVTSGLGNEQFF.

The chain employs TRBV5-8 and TRBJ2-7; a weak D match, TRBD2 (6 bases). V shed 5 bases and J shed 3 bases, with 6 bases lying between them. Germline lookup yields CDR1 SGHTS and CDR2 YDEGEE. CDR3 length: 11 amino acids. The CDR3 here is CASRDYYEQYF. CDR3 coding DNA: TGTGCCAGCAGGGACTACTACGAGCAGTACTTC.